These 25 T cell receptor beta chains were all obtained from the same sample, sequenced in a study of T cells after yellow fever vaccination. TCRdb fed the 5' RACE reads into MiXCR, producing one record per CDR3 protein. The repertoire consists of about 53,000 distinct CDR3 sequences, with approximately 7% occurring once and the leading ten covering around 44%. Here the sequenced sample was CD8+ T cells sorted from PBMCs, taken on the day of the first yellow fever vaccination. These receptors were obtained from a man aged 18-30 years who received the YFV17D yellow fever vaccine.

This clonotype was seen a few times. The V and J genes are TRBV19 and TRBJ1-1, with D possibly TRBD1 on 5 matching bases. This CDR3 comprises 12 residues. Trimming took 6 bases from V and 5 from J, leaving 10 bases between them. Germline-derived CDR1 and CDR2 are LNHDA and SQIVND (reference sequence). CDR3 loop: CASRRGSTEAFF. CDR3 in DNA: TGTGCCAGTAGGAGGGGTTCTACTGAAGCTTTCTTT.

This clonotype was seen at least ten times. The gene calls are TRBV15 and TRBJ2-3; D is unclear. Germline CDR1 LNHNV, CDR2 YYDKDF (reference sequence). The CDR3 runs 15 residues. V dropped 8 bases and J dropped 5 bases, with 20 bases sitting between them. CDR3 loop: CATAPERLTQDTQYF. DNA for the CDR3: TGTGCCACCGCTCCGGAACGGTTAACCCAAGATACGCAGTATTTT.

This chain joins TRBV4-1 and TRBJ2-5, with 12 bases aligning to TRBD2. The V gene's germline CDR1 is MGHRA and CDR2 YSYEKL. Germline trimming cut 4 bases from V and 1 base from J; bases unmatched to any gene: 7. This CDR3 contains 17 residues. The CDR3, as DNA: TGCGCCAGCAGCCTCCGACTAGCGGGGGTGGGCCAAGAGACCCAGTACTTC. Translation: CASSLRLAGVGQETQYF.

In its sample, this clonotype was seen many times. The rearrangement joins TRBV7-3 to TRBJ2-1; 12 bases match TRBD2. After removal of 4 bases from V and 3 bases from J, the junction contained 1 base not matched to a gene. CDR1 and CDR2 from the germline V gene are SGHTA and FQGTGA. The CDR3 consists of 15 residues. The CDR3 spells CASSSSGGDYNEQFF. The CDR3 bases are TGTGCCAGCAGCTCTAGCGGGGGGGACTACAATGAGCAGTTCTTC.

Ten or more counts support this clonotype. J is TRBJ1-5 and V is TRBV19; weak D call: TRBD1 (6 bases). From germline, CDR1 is LNHDA and CDR2 SQIVND (reference sequence). This CDR3 comprises 14 residues. Trimming stripped 10 bases from V and 0 bases from J, with 13 bases between. CDR3: CATADSPSNQPQHF. CDR3 nucleotide sequence: TGTGCCACCGCGGACAGTCCTAGCAATCAGCCCCAGCATTTT.

This clonotype was counted at least ten times. The rearrangement links TRBV20-1 to TRBJ2-7; the match to TRBD2 covers 13 bases. This CDR3 is built from 15 residues. Germline CDR1 DFQATT, CDR2 SNEGSKA (reference sequence). V gave up 3 bases and J gave up 2 bases; unmatched junction bases: 4. As DNA, the CDR3 is TGCAGTGCTAGCCTGACTAGCGGGGGGCCCTACGAGCAGTACTTC. This codes for CSASLTSGGPYEQYF.

Comments on this clonotype: A read error is possible here, since a much larger clone lies one base away. CDR3 in DNA: TGTGCCAGCAGTTACGTCCAGGGGAACTACGAGCAGTACTTC. Amino acids: CASSYVQGNYEQYF. The chain uses TRBV6-2 or TRBV6-3 and TRBJ2-7; D is perhaps TRBD1 (6 bases). Trimming cost V 2 bases and J 3 bases, with 11 bases left between them. The germline V gene encodes CDR1 MNHEY and CDR2 SVGEGT. The CDR3 totals 14 residues.

At least ten counts were recorded for this clonotype. The gene calls are TRBV4-3 and TRBJ2-2, with D possibly TRBD1 on 5 matching bases. The V and J ends lost 7 bases and 1 base respectively, with 10 bases between them. The CDR3 runs 14 residues. Germline V gene data show CDR1 as LGHNA and CDR2 as YSLEER. CDR3 protein: CASNLDRNTGELFF. DNA for the CDR3: TGCGCCAGCAACCTTGACAGGAACACCGGGGAGCTGTTTTTT.

The rearrangement links TRBV5-6 to TRBJ2-1; no reliable D call. The germline V and J ends were trimmed by 9 bases and 5 bases, with 18 bases remaining between them. The germline CDR1 and CDR2 sequences are SGHDT and YYEEEE. The CDR3 has 14 residues. As DNA, the CDR3 is TGTGCCATGAGCCCCGAGCTACTGCACAATGAGCAGTTCTTC. Protein sequence: CAMSPELLHNEQFF.

This clonotype was observed many times. This chain uses TRBV23-1 with TRBJ2-3; 8 bases map to TRBD1. TRBV23-1 carries the ORF label, with uncertain function. This CDR3 is 18 amino acids long. V lost 4 bases and J lost 2; bases outside the gene matches: 14. CDR3 coding DNA: TGCGCCAGCAGTCCAGACAGGGGAAAGGGTGAAGCCACAGATACGCAGTATTTT. Its translation is CASSPDRGKGEATDTQYF.

V gene TRBV4-1 combines with J gene TRBJ2-7, with D possibly TRBD2 on 6 matching bases. The CDR3 has 15 amino acids. In germline, CDR1 is MGHRA, CDR2 YSYEKL. V lost 0 bases to trimming and J lost 3 bases, with 12 bases between them. CDR3 in amino acids: CASSQDFRGIYEQYF. CDR3 DNA: TGCGCCAGCAGCCAAGATTTCCGGGGGATCTACGAGCAGTACTTC.

This clonotype was detected many times. The V and J genes are TRBV6-2 or TRBV6-3 and TRBJ2-3; D unresolved. Germline-derived CDR1 and CDR2 are MNHEY and SVGEGT. Trimming took off 0 bases at V and 3 bases at J, with 7 bases between the two ends. The CDR3 has 14 amino acids. This CDR3 is CASSYSEETDTQYF. The CDR3 region has the DNA TGTGCCAGCAGTTACTCCGAAGAGACAGATACGCAGTATTTT.

CDR3 sequence (DNA): TGCGCCAGCAGCCAACCGGGAAGTTTGAACACTGAAGCTTTCTTT. Translated: CASSQPGSLNTEAFF. The V and J genes are TRBV4-3 and TRBJ1-1; no firm D call. V lost 2 bases to trimming and J lost 0 bases, with 10 bases between them. This CDR3 is 15 amino acids long. CDR1 LGHNA and CDR2 YSLEER come from the germline V gene.

This clonotype has only a few counts. This chain joins TRBV5-5 and TRBJ2-3, with D uncertain. V was trimmed by 3 bases and J by 2 bases, leaving 13 bases between them. Germline lookup yields CDR1 SGHKS and CDR2 YYEKEE (reference sequence). The CDR3 extends over 15 amino acids. For the CDR3, the DNA is TGTGCCAGCAGCTCAAATCGTTGGCCCACAGATACGCAGTATTTT. Protein product: CASSSNRWPTDTQYF.

This clonotype was seen only a few times. The chain uses TRBV12-3 or TRBV12-4 and TRBJ1-1; TRBD1 is a possible D gene (5 bases). Trimming left V 4 bases short and J 0 bases short, with 12 bases between. The CDR3 spans 15 residues. CDR3 loop: CASSYIGALNTEAFF. CDR3 DNA: TGTGCCAGCAGTTATATAGGGGCCCTGAACACTGAAGCTTTCTTT.

This clonotype was picked up a small number of times. V is TRBV12-3 or TRBV12-4 and J is TRBJ2-1; 8 bases agree with TRBD2. The V gene end was trimmed by 5 bases and the J gene end by 10 bases; junction bases not matched to a gene: 13. The CDR3 has 15 amino acids. The CDR3 sequence: CASSNNDGGGREQFF. For the CDR3, the DNA is TGTGCCAGCAGTAATAACGACGGGGGGGGGAGAGAGCAGTTCTTC.

V is TRBV19 and J is TRBJ2-3; TRBD2 matches at 9 bases. J gave up 5 bases and V 5 bases, and 11 bases lay outside the gene matches. CDR1 and CDR2 (germline): LNHDA, SQIVND (reference sequence). CDR3 length: 16 residues. CDR3 protein: CASSRRLAGAGDTQYF. The CDR3, as DNA: TGTGCCAGTAGTCGCCGCTTAGCGGGGGCGGGAGATACGCAGTATTTT.

This chain links TRBV19 with TRBJ1-5; D gene unclear. CDR3 size: 14 residues. Germline CDR1 reads LNHDA; CDR2 reads SQIVND (reference sequence). V was pared by 2 bases and J by 6 bases, with 11 bases between. CDR3: CASSIKSLGQPQHF. CDR3 nucleotide sequence: TGTGCCAGTAGTATAAAGAGCCTCGGTCAGCCCCAGCATTTT.

This clonotype was observed at least ten times. V gene TRBV4-1 combines with J gene TRBJ2-7; maybe TRBD2 (5 bases). This CDR3 has 17 residues. Germline loops: CDR1 MGHRA, CDR2 YSYEKL. V gave up 0 bases and J gave up 0 bases, with 15 bases separating them. CDR3 loop: CASSQEWTSGSSYEQYF. CDR3 sequence (DNA): TGCGCCAGCAGCCAAGAGTGGACCAGCGGTAGCTCCTACGAGCAGTACTTC.

This clonotype appeared a few times. The chain employs TRBV4-1 and TRBJ2-4; TRBD1 or TRBD2 may be the D gene (5 bases each). The CDR3 covers 16 residues. Trimming shortened V by 1 base and J by 2 bases, and 12 bases separated the two germline ends. Germline CDR1 reads MGHRA; CDR2 reads YSYEKL. As DNA, the CDR3 is TGCGCCAGCAGCCAAGCCGAGGGGCAGCCCAAAAACATTCAGTACTTC. Translating it yields CASSQAEGQPKNIQYF.

This clonotype was seen a handful of times. CDR3 nucleotides: TGTGCCAGCAGCCTGATGACAGCTTATAATGAAAAACTGTTTTTT. It translates to CASSLMTAYNEKLFF. This chain uses TRBV7-9 with TRBJ1-4, with a possible D match to TRBD1 (5 bases). Looked up from germline, CDR1 is SEHNR and CDR2 is FQNEAQ (reference sequence). This CDR3 spans 15 amino acids. V was cut by 5 bases and J by 4 bases, with 14 bases left in between. Complete variable domain (other parts from reference TRBV7-9 and TRBJ1-4): DTGVSQNPRHKITKRGQNVTFRCDPISEHNRLYWYRQTLGQGPEFLTYFQNEAQLEKSRLLSDRFSAERPKGSFSTLEIQRTEQGDSAMYLCASSLMTAYNEKLFFGSGTQLSVL.

This clonotype was recorded a few times. The chain has TRBV11-2 and TRBJ2-1, with TRBD2 matching over 12 bases. This CDR3 has 17 amino acids. J was trimmed by 8 bases and V by 5 bases; bases with no gene match: 13. The germline CDR1 and CDR2 sequences are SGHAT and FQNNGV. The CDR3 coding sequence is TGTGCCAGCAGCCTAACCCCCCTAGCGGGGGGGCGGGATGAGCAGTTCTTC. Translation: CASSLTPLAGGRDEQFF.

In its sample, this clonotype was seen many times. The J gene is TRBJ2-5, the V gene TRBV29-1; TRBD2 is a possible D gene (6 bases). From germline, CDR1 is SQVTM and CDR2 ANQGSEA. CDR3 length equals 13 residues. V lost 6 bases and J 5 bases, leaving 16 bases between the germline ends. The CDR3: CSVTRTNGETQYF. For the CDR3, the DNA is TGCAGCGTGACTAGGACAAACGGGGAGACCCAGTACTTC.

This clonotype was found many times. V usage is TRBV12-3 or TRBV12-4 and J usage is TRBJ2-3; a possible D gene is TRBD1 (5 bases). V was pared by 3 bases and J by 4 bases, with 17 bases between. This CDR3 has 16 amino acids. The DNA for the CDR3 is TGTGCCAGCAGTTTGGGGCAGTGGTCTGCCCCAGATACGCAGTATTTT. This sequence encodes CASSLGQWSAPDTQYF.

This clonotype was seen repeatedly, ten times or more. The V call is TRBV12-3 or TRBV12-4, the J call TRBJ2-2; 9 nucleotides match TRBD1. The CDR3 is 17 amino acids. V dropped 8 bases and J dropped 0; count of bases not matched to a gene: 10. CDR3: CASQDPGQGPNTGELFF. The CDR3 bases are TGTGCCAGCCAAGACCCTGGACAGGGGCCGAACACCGGGGAGCTGTTTTTT.